Presented here are 26 T cell receptor beta chains from one specimen sequenced in a study of shared clonotypes between healthy human individuals. Sequencing was performed with immunoSEQ multiplex PCR; in TCRdb, only in-frame clones are kept and a portion is missing. The data show 600,000 to 750,000 clones, around 72% seen once. The sequencing sample was made of memory CD4+ T cells sorted from blood. Subset meaning: CD45RA-negative fraction. Receptor source: a woman in her 30s in good health.

The rearrangement links TRBV6-6 to TRBJ1-2; TRBD1 aligns across 7 bases. Germline lookup yields CDR1 MNHNY and CDR2 SVGAGI (reference sequence). Trimming at V came to 10 bases and at J to 7 bases, leaving 12 bases not matched to a gene. This CDR3 contains 13 residues. CDR3: CANPPRGSGGYTF. CDR3 nucleotide sequence: TGTGCCAACCCCCCCAGGGGGTCGGGTGGCTACACCTTC.

CDR3 DNA sequence: TGTGCCAGTGAAGATAGCGGGAGATGGGATACGCAGTATTTT. Translated: CASEDSGRWDTQYF. This chain uses TRBV5-4 with TRBJ2-3; 9 bases are a match to TRBD2. This CDR3 region has 14 residues. V shed 8 bases, J shed 6 bases, and the junction held 10 bases outside the gene matches. CDR1 and CDR2 from the germline V gene are SGHNT and YYREEE (reference sequence).

The V gene is TRBV11-1, the J gene TRBJ2-2; D call uncertain. Germline CDR1 SGHAT, CDR2 FQDESV (reference sequence). Trimming left V 5 bases short and J 6 bases short, with 13 bases between. The CDR3 runs to 14 residues. This chain's CDR3 is CASSLRLDAGELFF. CDR3 sequence (DNA): TGTGCCAGCAGCCTTAGACTTGATGCCGGGGAGCTGTTTTTT.

The chain recombines TRBV6-1 with TRBJ2-7, with TRBD1 matching over 8 bases. Germline CDR1 MNHNS, CDR2 SASEGT. The CDR3 extends over 14 amino acids. The V gene end was trimmed by 6 bases and the J gene end by 6 bases; junction bases not matched to a gene: 10. CDR3 amino acids: CASRVGDRSLEQYF. The CDR3 coding sequence is TGTGCCAGCAGGGTAGGGGACAGGTCACTCGAGCAGTACTTC.

This clone is a singleton in its sample. V gene TRBV5-4 combines with J gene TRBJ1-1, with 9 positions matching TRBD1. Trimming at V came to 5 bases and at J to 3 bases, leaving 2 bases not matched to a gene. This CDR3 has 13 amino acids. CDR1 and CDR2 from the germline V gene are SGHNT and YYREEE (reference sequence). CDR3 region: CASRRDRDTEAFF. DNA of the CDR3: TGTGCCAGCAGAAGGGACAGGGACACTGAAGCTTTCTTT.

A few counts support this clone. The sample has other DNA sequences that encode this CDR3 too. V is TRBV28 and J is TRBJ2-2; unclear D gene. Trimming cost V 2 bases and J 6 bases, with 7 bases left between them. CDR1 is MDHEN and CDR2 is SYDVKM in the germline V gene. The CDR3 has 13 residues. The CDR3, as DNA: TGTGCCAGCAGTTTACGTTCCCCCGGGGAGCTGTTTTTT. It codes for CASSLRSPGELFF.

V gene TRBV7-2 combines with J gene TRBJ1-5, with a possible D match to TRBD1 (5 bases). Germline V gene data show CDR1 as SGHTA and CDR2 as FQGNSA. Between the trimmed V and J ends, which lost 7 bases and 6 bases, there was a span of 13 bases. This CDR3 spans 13 amino acids. CDR3 amino acids: CASTPGRAQPQHF. The CDR3 nucleotides are TGTGCCAGCACCCCGGGGCGCGCTCAGCCCCAGCATTTT.

The rearrangement uses TRBV5-4 and TRBJ2-1, with D hard to call. CDR1 and CDR2 from the germline V gene are SGHNT and YYREEE (reference sequence). This CDR3 contains 13 residues. The V and J ends lost 0 bases and 6 bases respectively, with 7 bases between them. CDR3 in DNA: TGTGCCAGCAGCTTGGAAGAGGCCAATGAGCAGTTCTTC. It yields the protein CASSLEEANEQFF.

The chain is built from TRBV30 and TRBJ2-1; 7 nucleotides line up with TRBD2. The CDR3 is 14 amino acids. Looked up from germline, CDR1 is GTSNPN and CDR2 is SVGIG (reference sequence). With 5 bases clipped from V and 7 bases from J, the junction kept 11 bases outside the gene matches. CDR3 loop: CAWGRDSYGNEQFF. CDR3 nucleotide sequence: TGTGCCTGGGGGAGGGACTCCTATGGGAATGAGCAGTTCTTC.

The sample holds a few counts of this clone. This chain links TRBV6-5 with TRBJ1-1; TRBD1 matches 9 bases. The CDR3 is 14 residues long. The germline V gene encodes CDR1 MNHEY and CDR2 SVGAGI. The J segment lost 7 bases and the V segment lost 5 bases, leaving 8 bases of the junction unmatched. The chain's CDR3 is CASSKTGGGDEAFF. The CDR3, as DNA: TGTGCCAGCAGTAAAACAGGGGGCGGGGATGAAGCTTTCTTT.

The count of this clone is one. The J gene is TRBJ1-2, the V gene TRBV18; 8 bases are a match to TRBD1. The CDR3 spans 15 residues. V was clipped by 6 bases and J by 4 bases; unmatched bases: 10. Germline assignment: CDR1 KGHSH and CDR2 LQKENI. CDR3 bases: TGTGCCAGCTCTCGAGACAGGGGCAAATCCTATGGCTACACCTTC. Amino acids: CASSRDRGKSYGYTF.

The gene calls are TRBV11-3 and TRBJ2-1, with no clear D. CDR3 length: 13 amino acids. V lost 3 bases and J lost 8, with 11 bases in between. CDR1 and CDR2 (germline): SGHNT, YENEEA. CDR3 protein: CASSFSSGDEQFF. Here the CDR3 DNA reads TGTGCCAGCAGCTTTAGTTCGGGCGATGAGCAGTTCTTC.

The V call is TRBV28, the J call TRBJ2-3; 10 bases align to TRBD2. Germline trimming cut 6 bases from V and 5 bases from J; bases unmatched to any gene: 8. The CDR3 has 15 amino acids. Germline V lookup: CDR1 MDHEN, CDR2 SYDVKM. CDR3 coding DNA: TGTGCCAGCAGGCTAGCGGGAGTGGGTGGAGATACGCAGTATTTT. Amino acid sequence: CASRLAGVGGDTQYF.

The V and J genes are TRBV18 and TRBJ2-7, with 9 bases that match TRBD2. This CDR3 is 15 amino acids long. V shed 0 bases, J shed 5 bases, and the junction held 5 bases outside the gene matches. Per germline, CDR1 KGHSH and CDR2 LQKENI. As DNA, the CDR3 is TGTGCCAGCTCACCACCTAGCGGGAGTACCCACGAGCAGTACTTC. Its protein product is CASSPPSGSTHEQYF.

V usage is TRBV11-2 and J usage is TRBJ1-5; TRBD1 might be the D (6 bases). CDR1 SGHAT and CDR2 FQNNGV come from the germline V gene. V was cut by 5 bases and J by 4 bases, with 9 bases left in between. CDR3 length equals 13 residues. The CDR3 DNA follows: TGTGCCAGCAGCGTTCAGGGGAATCAGCCCCAGCATTTT. It yields the protein CASSVQGNQPQHF.

The V call is TRBV18, the J call TRBJ2-7, with TRBD1 matching over 8 bases. Looked up from germline, CDR1 is KGHSH and CDR2 is LQKENI. V was pared by 3 bases and J by 2 bases, with 3 bases of the junction left unmatched. There are 14 residues in the CDR3. CDR3 bases: TGTGCCAGCTCACCTCGGACAGGGACCTACGAGCAGTACTTC. It is translated as CASSPRTGTYEQYF.

This clone has a count of ten or more. J is TRBJ2-2 and V is TRBV7-6; TRBD2 aligns across 13 bases. In germline, CDR1 is SGHVS, CDR2 FNYEAQ. V was pared by 5 bases and J by 5 bases, with 5 bases of the junction left unmatched. CDR3 length: 16 residues. CDR3 residues: CASSRTSGSGTGELFF. In DNA form, the CDR3 reads TGTGCCAGCAGCCGGACTAGCGGGAGTGGGACCGGGGAGCTGTTTTTT. The entire variable domain, with the rest obtained from reference TRBV7-6 and TRBJ2-2, is as follows: GAGVSQSPRYKVTKRGQDVALRCDPISGHVSLYWYRQALGQGPEFLTYFNYEAQQDKSGLPNDRFSAERPEGSISTLTIQRTEQRDSAMYRCASSRTSGSGTGELFFGEGSRLTVL.

This clone has a handful of counts. This sample also contains other DNA sequences that code for the same CDR3. The chain employs TRBV10-2 and TRBJ2-2; D gene ambiguous. The CDR3 spans 14 residues. Trimming took 2 bases from V and 2 from J, leaving 6 bases between them. Germline CDR1 is WSHSY and CDR2 is SAAADI. For the CDR3, the DNA is TGCGCCAGCAGTGAGAGTAGTAACACCGGGGAGCTGTTTTTT. This encodes CASSESSNTGELFF.

At least ten counts were recorded for this clone. CDR3 protein: CASSPRTGTRNEQYF. The DNA for the CDR3 is TGTGCCAGCAGCCCCAGGACAGGGACGAGGAACGAGCAGTACTTC. V gene TRBV7-9 combines with J gene TRBJ2-7; 8 bases match TRBD1. Per germline, CDR1 SEHNR and CDR2 FQNEAQ (reference sequence). The CDR3 has 15 amino acids. J lost 5 bases, V lost 5 bases, and 11 bases had no gene match.

The CDR3 nucleotides are TGTGCCAGCAGCTGGGGGGCTAGCGGGAGGAATGAGCAGTTCTTC. Its translation: CASSWGASGRNEQFF. The V call is TRBV28, the J call TRBJ2-1, with TRBD2 identical over 11 bases. J was trimmed by 7 bases and V by 6 bases; bases with no gene match: 8. Germline loops: CDR1 MDHEN, CDR2 SYDVKM. The CDR3 sequence is 15 residues long.

The gene calls are TRBV7-7 and TRBJ1-4; D is unresolved. CDR1 SSHAT and CDR2 FNYEAQ come from the germline V gene (reference sequence). Trimming took 1 base from V and 7 from J, leaving 13 bases between them. This CDR3 is 15 amino acids long. The CDR3: CASSLGLSRSEKLFF. The DNA of the CDR3 is TGTGCCAGCAGCTTAGGGTTAAGTCGTTCTGAAAAACTGTTTTTT.

This chain links TRBV28 with TRBJ2-3; TRBD1 matches at 8 bases. Trimming at V came to 6 bases and at J to 1 base, leaving 12 bases not matched to a gene. Per germline, CDR1 MDHEN and CDR2 SYDVKM. The CDR3 covers 17 residues. CDR3 protein: CASSLPRQGLGTDTQYF. CDR3 nucleotide sequence: TGTGCCAGCAGCTTACCCCGACAGGGGTTAGGCACAGATACGCAGTATTTT.

The rearrangement uses TRBV5-4 and TRBJ1-2; no clear D gene. This CDR3 comprises 14 residues. Trimming took 6 bases from V and 1 from J, leaving 13 bases between them. CDR1 SGHNT and CDR2 YYREEE come from the germline V gene (reference sequence). The CDR3 region is CASTANGGNYGYTF. CDR3 nucleotides: TGTGCCAGCACCGCGAACGGCGGTAACTATGGCTACACCTTC.

This clone turned up a few times. Other DNA sequences within the sample encode an identical CDR3. The V call is TRBV5-1, the J call TRBJ2-3; D is perhaps TRBD2 (6 bases). The germline CDR1 and CDR2 sequences are SGHRS and YFSETQ. Trimming took off 0 bases at V and 3 bases at J, with 8 bases between the two ends. This CDR3 is built from 14 residues. DNA for the CDR3: TGCGCCAGCAGCTTGGGGAGGGAAACAGATACGCAGTATTTT. This sequence encodes CASSLGRETDTQYF. The full variable domain, its missing parts supplied by reference TRBV5-1 and TRBJ2-3, is KAGVTQTPRYLIKTRGQQVTLSCSPISGHRSVSWYQQTPGQGLQFLFEYFSETQRNKGNFPGRFSGRQFSNSRSEMNVSTLELGDSALYLCASSLGRETDTQYFGPGTRLTVL.

This clone was detected a few times. This rearrangement joins TRBV30 to TRBJ1-1; D uncertain. The CDR3 spans 13 residues. Germline CDR1 GTSNPN, CDR2 SVGIG (reference sequence). V was pared by 4 bases and J by 1 base, with 10 bases between. The CDR3 DNA reads as TGTGCCTGGAACGAGGCCCCGAACACTGAAGCTTTCTTT. Protein product: CAWNEAPNTEAFF.

J is TRBJ1-2 and V is TRBV6-1; 7 bases line up with TRBD1. The junction had 16 bases not matched to a gene; V was cut back by 4 bases and J by 5 bases. CDR1 and CDR2 from the germline V gene are MNHNS and SASEGT. The CDR3 runs 17 residues. The CDR3 reads CASSGKPGQQTQYGYTF. The CDR3 DNA is TGTGCCAGCAGTGGTAAACCGGGACAGCAAACACAATATGGCTACACCTTC.